This T cell receptor beta chain was retrieved from a study of tumor-infiltrating lymphocytes in localized non-small cell lung cancer (dated by TCRdb to about 2021). Notes on the research overall: The cohort covered several histologies, both smokers and never-smokers, and patients whose samples were collected after neoadjuvant chemotherapy. Each patient provided resected tumor tissue plus uninvolved lung tissue from the same patient, with the uninvolved lung tissue described as non-adjacent to the tumor. Flow cytometry, multiplex immunofluorescence, RNA-seq, exome sequencing and proteomics were applied to the same patients as TCR sequencing, which was one of several integrated assays. The overall ICON cohort was composed of roughly 150 surgical patients with localized non-small cell lung cancer whose tumors were resected. The paired tumor versus uninvolved lung comparison of immunoSEQ T-cell fraction included 55 patients.

General findings and caveats noted by the study authors: TCRbeta sequencing supported higher T cell infiltration in tumors than in uninvolved lung tissue, consistent with immunofluorescence CD3 counts. The TCR-derived T-cell fraction showed no difference between the flow cytometry-defined immunotypes IM1 (good prognosis) and IM2 (poor prognosis). No association of tumor T-cell fraction from TCR sequencing with recurrence-free survival was found (p = 0.61). Because different pieces of the same tissue were used for different assays, technical variation could not be separated from intratumor heterogeneity. Assay coverage varied across patients depending on available tissue quantity, so only a subset of the cohort had TCR sequencing.

Points on this clone: The antigen it recognizes is unknown. No quality values exist for individual bases; no much larger clone is one base distant.

ICON enrollment began in the first half of 2016, and the last patient was enrolled in September 2018. Fresh tumor and matched uninvolved tissue for in-depth immune analyses, including TCR sequencing, were collected from a subcohort of around 76 patients. DNA isolated from bulk tissue, without cell sorting, was used for TCR sequencing. The immunoSEQ assay used for TCR sequencing gave the T-cell fraction in both tumor and uninvolved lung tissue. Under the source paper's analysis protocol: In the survival analysis, patients were divided into a high T-cell fraction group (upper tertile) and a low T-cell fraction group (lower two tertiles), and the two groups were compared using a log-rank test. Paired tumor versus uninvolved lung differences in T-cell fraction were tested with a signed-rank test. Sourced from immuneACCESS, this table was stored by TCRdb with only in-frame sequences that have V and J called. A share of the clones is absent; for the studies checked, an unresolved V gene accounts for under half, and the remainder has no known explanation. Clone size and V and J calls were adopted from that table, with D and trimming inferred from the DNA. A total of about 12,000 clones appear in this sample, approximately 84% of them only once. Roughly 12% of the sample goes to the ten largest clones.

At the junction V is shortened by 2 bases and J by 3 bases, with 8 bases in between. There are 13 amino acids in the CDR3, from cysteine to phenylalanine inclusive. Only CDR3 DNA is held: 39 bases, read in frame from base 1. The CDR1 and CDR2 encoded by the germline V gene are SGHDT and YYEEEE. The rearrangement combines TRBV5-6 with TRBJ1-2; the D gene remains uncertain. Specimen: lung tumor tissue. The sequence was collected from a human donor with non-small cell lung cancer. The CDR3 is CASSLGMDYGYTF. The DNA reads TGTGCCAGCAGCTTAGGTATGGACTATGGCTACACCTTC.